This T cell receptor (beta chain) was identified in a study of long-term antiretroviral therapy in people with HIV (dated by TCRdb to 2022 to 2024). General notes on the study: The earliest samples were collected about a decade before the 2015 WHO recommendation for immediate ART, when ART was typically delayed until CD4 counts fell. A total of roughly 180 cryopreserved PBMC samples were contributed to the cohort by 30 adults with confirmed HIV infection, with samples collected serially over a mean of roughly six years (range 1-12). Among the 30 or so participants with HIV, ten to twelve were female. A retrospective serial study tested whether changes in peripheral blood TRB repertoire composition and diversity were associated with ART initiation and durable HIV suppression. No cross-contamination during QIAcube processing was seen in test extractions of a monoclonal T-cell line run alongside 33 polyclonal samples. The paper's findings and limits, for the study overall: HIV repertoires had narrower CDR3 length ranges than controls, and the network structure suggested an antigen-experienced repertoire that shifted only slightly toward naive after ART. The samples were dated from about 2003 to 2017, and the ART regimens that were used may be less effective than current ART regimens. At every time point, the repertoire was dominated by expanded TRB clones first identified before ART initiation, although this dominance fluctuated and, in many PLHIV, declined after ART. No data were available on ART adherence, viral resistance or therapy changes, limiting inferences about post-ART repertoire changes. Because pre-ART samples had limited cell numbers, unsorted PBMC were profiled rather than sorted CD4+ and CD8+ T cells. Starting ART was linked to a significant rise in TRB diversity, yet even with long-term ART the diversity remained significantly lower than in transplant donor controls. Since PBMC availability was limited, sequencing covered only the TCR beta chain, with no alpha chain pairing.

Participants were included only if at least one PBMC sample before ART initiation and at least two post-ART samples were available. Treatment was received in the United States of America by all participants with HIV. Cryopreserved samples of roughly 0.95-10 million PBMC were thawed and washed before DNA extraction. At the time of the earliest PBMC sample for each participant with HIV, ages ranged from 23 to 54 years. PBMC samples were contributed by each participant from 1-4 timepoints before ART initiation and 2-8 timepoints after ART initiation, with a median of 7 samples. For every participant, serial HIV viral load, CD4+ T-cell count, ART history and demographic data were obtained. Using a Qiagen kit on a QIAcube, genomic DNA was extracted from unsorted PBMC, with samples processed in batches of 12. Turning to this clone: This clone's antigen is unknown. The sample holds no much larger clone one base away, and base qualities are not on file.

The immunoSEQ hsTCRB v3.0 assay was used at survey level resolution for TRB variable region sequencing. The target sequencing depth for TRB was roughly 35,000-50,000 T-cell genomes per sample. Pooled TRB libraries were sequenced on an Illumina MiSeq with a v3 150-cycle kit. In the authors' own workflow: Repertoire analysis was performed in R inside a reproducible Nextflow workflow that covered QC, data transformation and analysis. LymphoSeq2, an R package for exploring AIRR-Seq data, was used to implement the custom analyses. A few samples yielding fewer than 5000 total TRB sequences were excluded, leaving 188 analyzed HIV repertoires. Among the approximately 180 HIV repertoires that were kept, some 60 were collected before ART initiation and roughly 130 were collected after ART initiation. Repertoires were downsampled to 5000 TRB nucleotide sequences, with summary statistics averaged over 100 downsampling iterations. The analysis kept only TRB sequences whose CDR3 regions were at least seven amino acids long. A Shannon entropy-derived clonality score and the Gini coefficient were used to measure diversity. In repertoire networks, the top 5000 CDR3 amino acid sequences were linked whenever an edit distance of one separated two sequences. Antigen specificity groups and MHC restriction were predicted for TRB CDR3 amino acid sequences with GLIPH2. To flag known CMV, EBV, HIV or tissue antigen associations, CDR3 amino acid sequences were matched against VDJdb and McPAS-TCR. Pre-ART, post-ART and control groups were compared with Wilcoxon signed-rank tests and Holm-Bonferroni correction. Drawn from immuneACCESS, this table holds only the in-frame rearrangements with V and J called that TCRdb kept. Clones are partly lost; checked studies trace under half to an unresolved V gene and leave the rest unexplained. V, J and clone size are taken as reported in that table, and D and trimming were inferred from the DNA itself. Within this sample are around 7,000 clones, with 65% to 80% of them counted one time only. The ten largest clones represent approximately 17% of the sample.

This clonotype was sampled from a middle-aged man with HIV. The sequencing used unsorted PBMCs, collected 0.9 years before starting antiretroviral therapy.

The bases are TGTGCCAGCCGGGGACTGTCTAATGAAAAACTGTTTTTT. It is translated as CASRGLSNEKLFF. The chain couples TRBV18 to TRBJ1-4; the D gene is possibly TRBD1, with 5 bases matching. The CDR3 spans 13 residues, from the cysteine through the phenylalanine. Only CDR3 DNA remains: 39 bases, in frame from the first base. The trim is 8 bases for V and 3 bases for J, with a gap of 10 bases between the germline ends. CDR1 and CDR2 (KGHSH, LQKENI) derive from the germline V gene.